The TCR beta chain described here comes from a study of cytomegalovirus exposure and HLA in healthy donors. The PCR contained 60 Vbeta and 13 Jbeta primers. The table came from immunoSEQ multiplex PCR; TCRdb's copy has only in-frame clones and leaves some out. The data hold about 160,000 clones, with around four fifths observed a single time. Trimming removed 4 bases from V and 7 bases from J; junction bases left unmatched: 15. The germline CDR1 and CDR2 sequences are MNHNS and SASEGT. CDR3 length equals 17 residues. This sequence joins TRBV6-1 and TRBJ2-5, with 10 bases fitting TRBD2. The receptor was isolated from a woman aged 18-35 years in good health and CMV-seronegative. Sequenced sample: PBMCs. CDR3 DNA: TGTGCCAGCAGTGGTGGTCGGTCTAGCGGGGGTCTAGGGACCCAGTACTTC. Translating gives CASSGGRSSGGLGTQYF.